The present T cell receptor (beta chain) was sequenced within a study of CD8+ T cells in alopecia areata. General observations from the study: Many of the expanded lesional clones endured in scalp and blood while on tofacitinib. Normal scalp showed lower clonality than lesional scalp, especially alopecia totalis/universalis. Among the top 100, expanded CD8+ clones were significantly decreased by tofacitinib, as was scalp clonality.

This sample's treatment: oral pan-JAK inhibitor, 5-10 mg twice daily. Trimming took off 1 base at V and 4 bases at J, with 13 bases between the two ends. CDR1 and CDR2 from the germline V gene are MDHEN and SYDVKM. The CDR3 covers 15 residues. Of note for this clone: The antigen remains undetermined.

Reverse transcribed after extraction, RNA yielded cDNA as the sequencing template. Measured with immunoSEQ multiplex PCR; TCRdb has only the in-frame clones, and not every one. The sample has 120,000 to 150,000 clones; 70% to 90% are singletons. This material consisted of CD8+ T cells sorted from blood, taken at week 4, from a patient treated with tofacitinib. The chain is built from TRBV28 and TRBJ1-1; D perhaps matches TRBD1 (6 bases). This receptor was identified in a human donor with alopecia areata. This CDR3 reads CASSLSRGPGTEAFF. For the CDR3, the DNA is TGTGCCAGCAGTTTATCTCGGGGGCCGGGCACTGAAGCTTTCTTT.